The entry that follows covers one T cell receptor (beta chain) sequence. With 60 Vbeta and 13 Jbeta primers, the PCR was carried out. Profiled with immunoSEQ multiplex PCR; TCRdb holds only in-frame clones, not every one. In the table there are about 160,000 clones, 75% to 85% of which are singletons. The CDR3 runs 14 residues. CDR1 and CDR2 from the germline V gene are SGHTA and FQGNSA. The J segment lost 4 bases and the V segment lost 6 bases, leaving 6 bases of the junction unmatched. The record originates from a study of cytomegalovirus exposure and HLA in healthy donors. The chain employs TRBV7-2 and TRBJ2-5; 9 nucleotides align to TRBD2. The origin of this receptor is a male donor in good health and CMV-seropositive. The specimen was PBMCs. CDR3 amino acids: CASRLGLAGETQYF. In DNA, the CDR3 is TGTGCCAGCAGATTGGGACTAGCCGGAGAGACCCAGTACTTC.